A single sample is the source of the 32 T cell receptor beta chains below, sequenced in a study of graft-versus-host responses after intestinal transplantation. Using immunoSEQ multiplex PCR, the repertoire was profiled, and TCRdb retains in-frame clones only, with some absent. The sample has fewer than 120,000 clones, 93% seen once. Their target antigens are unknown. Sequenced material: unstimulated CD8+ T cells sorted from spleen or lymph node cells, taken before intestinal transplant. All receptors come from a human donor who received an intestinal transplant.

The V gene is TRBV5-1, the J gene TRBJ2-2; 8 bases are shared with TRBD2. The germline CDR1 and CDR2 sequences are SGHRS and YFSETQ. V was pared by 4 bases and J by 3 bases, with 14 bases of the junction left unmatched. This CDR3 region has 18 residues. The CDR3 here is CASSLRPGSGVDTGELFF. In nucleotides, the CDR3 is TGCGCCAGCAGCCTCCGGCCAGGTAGCGGGGTGGACACCGGGGAGCTGTTTTTT.

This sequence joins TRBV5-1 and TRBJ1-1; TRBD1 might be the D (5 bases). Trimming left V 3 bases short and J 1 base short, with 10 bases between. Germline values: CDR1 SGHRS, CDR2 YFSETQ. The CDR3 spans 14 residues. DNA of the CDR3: TGCGCCAGCAGCTGGGCCGGGGGGAACACTGAAGCTTTCTTT. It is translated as CASSWAGGNTEAFF. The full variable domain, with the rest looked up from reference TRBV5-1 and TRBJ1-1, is KAGVTQTPRYLIKTRGQQVTLSCSPISGHRSVSWYQQTPGQGLQFLFEYFSETQRNKGNFPGRFSGRQFSNSRSEMNVSTLELGDSALYLCASSWAGGNTEAFFGQGTRLTVV.

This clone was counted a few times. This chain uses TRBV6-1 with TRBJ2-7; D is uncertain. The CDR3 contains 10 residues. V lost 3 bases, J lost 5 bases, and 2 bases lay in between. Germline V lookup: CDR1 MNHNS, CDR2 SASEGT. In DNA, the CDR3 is TGTGCCAGCAGTGATGACGAGCAGTACTTC. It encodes CASSDDEQYF.

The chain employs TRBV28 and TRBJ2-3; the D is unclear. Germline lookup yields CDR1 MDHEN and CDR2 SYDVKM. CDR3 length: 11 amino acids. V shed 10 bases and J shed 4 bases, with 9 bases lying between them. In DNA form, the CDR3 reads TGTGCCACCGGATGGCCAGATACGCAGTATTTT. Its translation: CATGWPDTQYF. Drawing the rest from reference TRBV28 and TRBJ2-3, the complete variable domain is DVKVTQSSRYLVKRTGEKVFLECVQDMDHENMFWYRQDPGLGLRLIYFSYDVKMKEKGDIPEGYSVSREKKERFSLILESASTNQTSMYLCATGWPDTQYFGPGTRLTVL.

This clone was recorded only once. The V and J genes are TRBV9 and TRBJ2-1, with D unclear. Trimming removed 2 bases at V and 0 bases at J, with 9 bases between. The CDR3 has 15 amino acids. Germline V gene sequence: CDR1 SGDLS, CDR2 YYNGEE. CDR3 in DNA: TGTGCCAGCAGCGTTACAGATAGCTCCTACAATGAGCAGTTCTTC. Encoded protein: CASSVTDSSYNEQFF.

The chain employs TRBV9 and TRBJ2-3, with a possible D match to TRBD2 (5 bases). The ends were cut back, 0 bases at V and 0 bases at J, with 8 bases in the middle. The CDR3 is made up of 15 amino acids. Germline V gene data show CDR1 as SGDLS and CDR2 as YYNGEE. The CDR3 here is CASSVEEVSTDTQYF. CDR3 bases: TGTGCCAGCAGCGTAGAGGAGGTGAGCACAGATACGCAGTATTTT.

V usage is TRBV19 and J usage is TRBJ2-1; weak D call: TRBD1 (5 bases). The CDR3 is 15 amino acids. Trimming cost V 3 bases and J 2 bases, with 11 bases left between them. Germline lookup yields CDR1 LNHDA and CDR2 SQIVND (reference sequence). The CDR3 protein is CASSISWGTYNEQFF. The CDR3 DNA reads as TGTGCCAGTAGTATCAGCTGGGGCACCTACAATGAGCAGTTCTTC.

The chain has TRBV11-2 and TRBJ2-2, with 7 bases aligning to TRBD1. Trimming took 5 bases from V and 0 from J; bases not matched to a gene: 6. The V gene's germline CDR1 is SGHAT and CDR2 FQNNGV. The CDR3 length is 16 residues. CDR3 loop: CASSVTGYANTGELFF. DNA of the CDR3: TGTGCCAGCAGCGTGACAGGGTACGCGAACACCGGGGAGCTGTTTTTT.

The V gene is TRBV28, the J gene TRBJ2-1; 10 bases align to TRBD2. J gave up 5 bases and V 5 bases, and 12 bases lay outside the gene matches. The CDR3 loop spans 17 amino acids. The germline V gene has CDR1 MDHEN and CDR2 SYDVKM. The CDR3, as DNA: TGTGCCAGCAGTCTCCCAGCGGGAGGGCTTACCGACAATGAGCAGTTCTTC. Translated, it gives CASSLPAGGLTDNEQFF.

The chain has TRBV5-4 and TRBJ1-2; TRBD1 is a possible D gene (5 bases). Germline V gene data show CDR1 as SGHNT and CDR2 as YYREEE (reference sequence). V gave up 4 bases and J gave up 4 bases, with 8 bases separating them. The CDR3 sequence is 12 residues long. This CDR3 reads CASSQGGYGYTF. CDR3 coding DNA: TGTGCCAGCAGCCAGGGCGGCTATGGCTACACCTTC.

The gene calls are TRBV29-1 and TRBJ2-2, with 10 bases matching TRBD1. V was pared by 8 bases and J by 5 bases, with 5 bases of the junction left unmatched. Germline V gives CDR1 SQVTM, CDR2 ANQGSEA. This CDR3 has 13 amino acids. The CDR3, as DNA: TGCAGCTTCAGGACAGGGGGGACCGGGGAGCTGTTTTTT. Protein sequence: CSFRTGGTGELFF.

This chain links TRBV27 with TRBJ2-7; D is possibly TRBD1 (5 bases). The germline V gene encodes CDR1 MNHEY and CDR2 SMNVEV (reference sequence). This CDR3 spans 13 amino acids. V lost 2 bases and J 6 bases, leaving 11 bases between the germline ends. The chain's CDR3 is CASSLGSGSEQYF. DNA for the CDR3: TGTGCCAGCAGTTTAGGTTCAGGGTCCGAGCAGTACTTC.

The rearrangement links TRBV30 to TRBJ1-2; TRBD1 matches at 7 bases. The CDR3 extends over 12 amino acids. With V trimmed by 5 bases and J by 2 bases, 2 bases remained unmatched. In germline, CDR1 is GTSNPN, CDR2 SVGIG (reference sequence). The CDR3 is CAWATGNYGYTF. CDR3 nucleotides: TGTGCCTGGGCGACAGGGAACTATGGCTACACCTTC.

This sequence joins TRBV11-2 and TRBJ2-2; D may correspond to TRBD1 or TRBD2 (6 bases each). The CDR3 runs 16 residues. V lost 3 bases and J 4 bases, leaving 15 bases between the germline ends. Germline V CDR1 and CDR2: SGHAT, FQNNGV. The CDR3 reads CASSFTLRGPTGELFF. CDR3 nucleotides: TGTGCCAGCAGCTTTACTCTCCGGGGGCCCACCGGGGAGCTGTTTTTT.

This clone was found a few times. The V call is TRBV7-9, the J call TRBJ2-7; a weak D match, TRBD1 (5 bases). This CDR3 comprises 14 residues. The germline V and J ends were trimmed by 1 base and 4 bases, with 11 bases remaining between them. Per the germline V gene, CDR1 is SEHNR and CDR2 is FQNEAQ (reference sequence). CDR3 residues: CASSLGQGWYEQYF. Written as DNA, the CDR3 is TGTGCCAGCAGCTTAGGGCAGGGCTGGTACGAGCAGTACTTC.

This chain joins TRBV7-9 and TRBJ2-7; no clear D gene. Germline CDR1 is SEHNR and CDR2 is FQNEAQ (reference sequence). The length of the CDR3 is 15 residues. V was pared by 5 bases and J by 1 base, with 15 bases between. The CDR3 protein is CASSPQVAVSYEQYF. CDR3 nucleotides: TGTGCCAGCAGCCCCCAAGTGGCGGTATCCTACGAGCAGTACTTC.

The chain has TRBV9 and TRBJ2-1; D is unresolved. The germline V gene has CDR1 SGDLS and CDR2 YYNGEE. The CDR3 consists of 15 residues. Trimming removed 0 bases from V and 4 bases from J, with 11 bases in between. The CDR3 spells CASSVEVTGYNEQFF. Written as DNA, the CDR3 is TGTGCCAGCAGCGTAGAGGTGACTGGGTACAATGAGCAGTTCTTC.

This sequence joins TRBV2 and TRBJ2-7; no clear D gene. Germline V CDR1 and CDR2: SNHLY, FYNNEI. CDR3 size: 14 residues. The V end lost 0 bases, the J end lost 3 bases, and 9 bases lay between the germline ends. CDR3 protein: CASSEAGFSYEQYF. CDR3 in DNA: TGTGCCAGCAGTGAAGCGGGATTTAGCTACGAGCAGTACTTC.

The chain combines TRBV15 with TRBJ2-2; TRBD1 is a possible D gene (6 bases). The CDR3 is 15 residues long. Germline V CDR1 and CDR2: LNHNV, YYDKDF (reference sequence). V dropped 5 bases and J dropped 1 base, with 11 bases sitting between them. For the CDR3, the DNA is TGTGCCACCAGCGGCCAAGGGGGGAACACCGGGGAGCTGTTTTTT. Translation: CATSGQGGNTGELFF.

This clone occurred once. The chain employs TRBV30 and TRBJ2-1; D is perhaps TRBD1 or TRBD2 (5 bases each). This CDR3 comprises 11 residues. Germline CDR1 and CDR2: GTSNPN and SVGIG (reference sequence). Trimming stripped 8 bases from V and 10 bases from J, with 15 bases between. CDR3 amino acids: CAGDGLGEQFF. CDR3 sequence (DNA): TGTGCCGGGGACGGCCTCGGGGAGCAGTTCTTC.

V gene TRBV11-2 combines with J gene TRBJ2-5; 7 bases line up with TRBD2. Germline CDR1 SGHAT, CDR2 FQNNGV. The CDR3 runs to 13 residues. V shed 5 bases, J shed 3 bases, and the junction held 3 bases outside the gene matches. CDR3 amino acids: CASSLTSEETQYF. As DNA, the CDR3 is TGTGCCAGCAGCCTAACTAGCGAAGAGACCCAGTACTTC.

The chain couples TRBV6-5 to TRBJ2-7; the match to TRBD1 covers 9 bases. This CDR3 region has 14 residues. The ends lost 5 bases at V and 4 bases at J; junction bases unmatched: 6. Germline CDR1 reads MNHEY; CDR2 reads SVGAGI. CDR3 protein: CASSPDRGPYEQYF. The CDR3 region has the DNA TGTGCCAGCAGTCCGGACAGGGGTCCGTACGAGCAGTACTTC.

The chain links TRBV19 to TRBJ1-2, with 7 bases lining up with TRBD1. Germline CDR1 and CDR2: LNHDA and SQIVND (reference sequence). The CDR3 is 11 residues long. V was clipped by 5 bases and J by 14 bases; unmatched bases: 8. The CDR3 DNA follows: TGTGCCAGTAGTTTTGGACAGGCCATTACCTTC. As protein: CASSFGQAITF.

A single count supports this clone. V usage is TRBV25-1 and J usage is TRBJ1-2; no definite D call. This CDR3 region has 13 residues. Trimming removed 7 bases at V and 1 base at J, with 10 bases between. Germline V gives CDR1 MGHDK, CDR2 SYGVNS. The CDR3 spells CASTQHLNYGYTF. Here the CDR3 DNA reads TGTGCCAGCACCCAGCACCTTAACTATGGCTACACCTTC.

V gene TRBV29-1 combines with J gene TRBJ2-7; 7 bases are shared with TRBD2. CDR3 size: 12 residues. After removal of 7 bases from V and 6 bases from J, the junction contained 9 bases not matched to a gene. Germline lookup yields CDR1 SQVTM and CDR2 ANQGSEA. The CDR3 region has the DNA TGCAGCGCCGTAACAACTAGCGCCGAGCAGTACTTC. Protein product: CSAVTTSAEQYF.

CDR3 sequence reads: CASSSDRGSYNEQFF. DNA of the CDR3: TGTGCCAGCTCATCCGACAGGGGGTCCTACAATGAGCAGTTCTTC. The chain employs TRBV18 and TRBJ2-1; 9 bases fit TRBD1. Looked up from germline, CDR1 is KGHSH and CDR2 is LQKENI. The CDR3 is made up of 15 amino acids. V lost 5 bases, J lost 1 base, and 3 bases stayed unmatched.

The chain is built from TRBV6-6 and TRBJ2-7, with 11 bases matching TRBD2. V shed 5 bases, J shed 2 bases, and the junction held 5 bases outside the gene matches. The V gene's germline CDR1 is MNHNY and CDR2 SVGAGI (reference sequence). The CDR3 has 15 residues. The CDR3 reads CASSPGTSGTYEQYF. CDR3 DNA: TGTGCCAGCAGTCCCGGGACTAGCGGCACCTACGAGCAGTACTTC.

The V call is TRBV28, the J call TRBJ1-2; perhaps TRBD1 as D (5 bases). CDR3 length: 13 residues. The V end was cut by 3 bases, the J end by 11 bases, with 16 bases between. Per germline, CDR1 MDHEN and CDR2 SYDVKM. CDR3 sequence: CASSLGGGASYTF. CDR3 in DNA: TGTGCCAGCAGTTTGGGAGGAGGGGCATCTTACACCTTC.

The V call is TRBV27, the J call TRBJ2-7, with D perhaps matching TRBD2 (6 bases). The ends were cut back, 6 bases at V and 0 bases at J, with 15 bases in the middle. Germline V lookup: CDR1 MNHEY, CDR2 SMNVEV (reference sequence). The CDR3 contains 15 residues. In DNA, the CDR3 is TGTGCCAGCAGCTATAGCGGAGACAGCTCCTACGAGCAGTACTTC. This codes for CASSYSGDSSYEQYF.

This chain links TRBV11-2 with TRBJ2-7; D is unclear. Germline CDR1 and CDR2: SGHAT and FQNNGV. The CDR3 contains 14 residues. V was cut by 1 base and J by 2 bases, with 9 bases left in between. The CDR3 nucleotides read TGTGCCAGCAGCTTAGTAGGCTTAACCTACGAGCAGTACTTC. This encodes CASSLVGLTYEQYF.

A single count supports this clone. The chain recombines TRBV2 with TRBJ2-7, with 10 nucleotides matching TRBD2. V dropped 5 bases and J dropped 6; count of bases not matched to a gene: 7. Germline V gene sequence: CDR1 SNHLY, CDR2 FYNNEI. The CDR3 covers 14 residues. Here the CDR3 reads CASSLSGRAVEQYF. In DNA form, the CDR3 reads TGTGCCAGCAGTCTAAGCGGGAGGGCCGTCGAGCAGTACTTC.

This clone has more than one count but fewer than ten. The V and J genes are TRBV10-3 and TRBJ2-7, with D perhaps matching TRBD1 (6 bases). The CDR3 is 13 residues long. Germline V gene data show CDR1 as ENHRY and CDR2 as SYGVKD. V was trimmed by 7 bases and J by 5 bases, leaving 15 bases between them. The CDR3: CAITAGAGDEQYF. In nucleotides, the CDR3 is TGTGCCATCACAGCAGGGGCCGGGGACGAGCAGTACTTC.